Each of the 18 T cell receptor beta chains below was sequenced from the same sample in a study of shared clonotypes between healthy human individuals (dated by TCRdb to between 2020 and 2021). Library creation used the immunoSEQ multiplex PCR assay. TCRdb retrieved this table from immuneACCESS and kept in-frame rearrangements only. Not all clones are present; in checked studies, unresolved V genes account for under half, and no reason is known for the remainder. This sample is represented by about 2.4 million clones; approximately 94% of them were singletons. Clones ranked in the top ten supply approximately 0.35% of the sample. Sequencing was carried out using naive CD4+ T cells from PBMCs. The cell subset or site label corresponds to: CD45RA+ positively selected. The receptors here all came from a man in his late teens or twenties in good health. Some clones in this sample may be carry-over from other donors' samples.

The DNA for the CDR3 is TGCGCCAGCAGCCCGGCCGGGTTGACGGCCTGGTATATGAACACTGAAGCTTTCTTT. Amino acids: CASSPAGLTAWYMNTEAFF. The chain is built from TRBV5-1 and TRBJ1-1; D is ambiguous. V lost 4 bases and J 0 bases, leaving 25 bases between the germline ends. Germline lookup yields CDR1 SGHRS and CDR2 YFSETQ. This CDR3 has 19 amino acids.

The V gene is TRBV9, the J gene TRBJ2-7; the D call may be TRBD1 or TRBD2 (6 bases each). V lost 7 bases and J 7 bases, leaving 24 bases between the germline ends. CDR1 is SGDLS and CDR2 is YYNGEE in the germline V gene. This CDR3 is 15 amino acids long. Written as DNA, the CDR3 is TGTGCCAGCGGTCCCCCCGGGACAACCCGGGGGGAGCAGTACTTC. Protein: CASGPPGTTRGEQYF. Full variable domain (missing parts from reference TRBV9 and TRBJ2-7): DSGVTQTPKHLITATGQRVTLRCSPRSGDLSVYWYQQSLDQGLQFLIQYYNGEERAKGNILERFSAQQFPDLHSELNLSSLELGDSALYFCASGPPGTTRGEQYFGPGTRLTVT.

The J gene is TRBJ1-6, the V gene TRBV4-1; perhaps TRBD1 as D (6 bases). V lost 1 base and J lost 8, with 6 bases in between. Germline V gene sequence: CDR1 MGHRA, CDR2 YSYEKL. This CDR3 has 13 residues. This CDR3 reads CASSQAGDSPLHF. CDR3 nucleotides: TGCGCCAGCAGCCAAGCAGGGGATTCACCCCTCCACTTT.

This chain links TRBV7-3 with TRBJ2-6; possible D gene TRBD2, 5 bases. Between the trimmed V and J ends, which lost 2 bases and 4 bases, there was a span of 21 bases. Germline-derived CDR1 and CDR2 are SGHTA and FQGTGA. The CDR3 has 19 residues. CDR3 nucleotide sequence: TGTGCCAGCAGCTTACGGCGCGGACCGGGGAATGTGGGGGCCAACGTCCTGACTTTC. This sequence encodes CASSLRRGPGNVGANVLTF.

This chain links TRBV5-6 with TRBJ1-4, with TRBD1 matching over 7 bases. V lost 5 bases, J lost 8 bases, and 15 bases stayed unmatched. The CDR3 covers 16 residues. Germline V gene sequence: CDR1 SGHDT, CDR2 YYEEEE. DNA for the CDR3: TGTGCCAGCAGTAAGGGAGCCGGGACAGTGACCGAAAAACTGTTTTTT. Translating it yields CASSKGAGTVTEKLFF.

The gene calls are TRBV18 and TRBJ2-1; perhaps TRBD1 as D (6 bases). V gave up 7 bases and J gave up 0 bases, with 16 bases separating them. This CDR3 comprises 16 residues. Germline lookup yields CDR1 KGHSH and CDR2 LQKENI. The CDR3: CASLSNTGTSYNEQFF. As DNA, the CDR3 is TGTGCCAGCTTAAGCAATACAGGGACCTCCTACAATGAGCAGTTCTTC.

The V gene is TRBV28, the J gene TRBJ2-1; 13 nucleotides match TRBD2. V shed 8 bases, J shed 4 bases, and the junction held 8 bases outside the gene matches. This CDR3 has 16 amino acids. In germline, CDR1 is MDHEN, CDR2 SYDVKM. The CDR3 DNA reads TGTGCCAGCTTAACCCGGACTAGCGGGGGATACAATGAGCAGTTCTTC. This codes for CASLTRTSGGYNEQFF.

The CDR3 DNA sequence: TGTGCCAGCAGCGTAGGGACAGCCGAAGGACAGCCCCAGCATTTT. This encodes CASSVGTAEGQPQHF. The chain links TRBV9 to TRBJ1-5; D might be TRBD1 (6 bases). CDR1 is SGDLS, CDR2 YYNGEE, per germline. CDR3 length: 15 residues. The V gene lost 0 bases and the J gene lost 7 bases, with 14 bases spanning the gap.

DNA of the CDR3: TGTGCCAGCAGCTACAGGGGGCGGACTGAAGCTTTCTTT. Translating it yields CASSYRGRTEAFF. The rearrangement uses TRBV28 and TRBJ1-1; 9 bases agree with TRBD1. Germline trimming cut 6 bases from V and 5 bases from J; bases unmatched to any gene: 4. The CDR3 covers 13 residues. In germline, CDR1 is MDHEN, CDR2 SYDVKM. The whole variable domain, filled in from reference TRBV28 and TRBJ1-1, reads DVKVTQSSRYLVKRTGEKVFLECVQDMDHENMFWYRQDPGLGLRLIYFSYDVKMKEKGDIPEGYSVSREKKERFSLILESASTNQTSMYLCASSYRGRTEAFFGQGTRLTVV.

This chain uses TRBV13 with TRBJ2-5; 7 bases fit TRBD1. The CDR3 is 16 residues long. The germline gives CDR1 PRHDT, CDR2 FYEKMQ (reference sequence). V lost 2 bases and J lost 3; bases outside the gene matches: 9. CDR3 DNA: TGTGCCAGCAGCTTAAACCCGGGACAGAGAAAAGAGACCCAGTACTTC. The encoded protein is CASSLNPGQRKETQYF.

The DNA of the CDR3 is TGTGCCAGCAGCCTCCCTAGGCCAGGGAGCACCGGGGAGCTGTTTTTT. Protein: CASSLPRPGSTGELFF. This chain joins TRBV2 and TRBJ2-2, with D possibly called TRBD1 or TRBD2 (5 bases each). The CDR3 consists of 16 residues. The ends were cut back, 6 bases at V and 4 bases at J, with 18 bases in the middle. Germline V gene data show CDR1 as SNHLY and CDR2 as FYNNEI.

On this clone: Other DNA sequences in the same sample also yield this CDR3. The chain joins TRBV11-1 to TRBJ2-7, with D unresolved. Germline lookup yields CDR1 SGHAT and CDR2 FQDESV (reference sequence). The CDR3 totals 11 residues. The ends were cut back, 4 bases at V and 1 base at J, with 2 bases in the middle. The DNA for the CDR3 is TGTGCCAGCAGCTCATCCTACGAGCAGTACTTC. This gives the protein CASSSSYEQYF.

A remark on this clone: The identical CDR3 is also encoded by other nucleotide sequences in the sample. This chain connects TRBV7-6 to TRBJ2-1; 11 positions match TRBD2. The germline V gene has CDR1 SGHVS and CDR2 FNYEAQ. This CDR3 spans 15 amino acids. Trimming at V came to 1 base and at J to 5 bases, leaving 1 base not matched to a gene. CDR3 sequence reads: CASSLGLAGNNEQFF. DNA for the CDR3: TGTGCCAGCAGCTTAGGACTAGCGGGAAACAATGAGCAGTTCTTC. Based on the CDR3 plus reference TRBV7-6 and TRBJ2-1, the full variable domain is GAGVSQSPRYKVTKRGQDVALRCDPISGHVSLYWYRQALGQGPEFLTYFNYEAQQDKSGLPNDRFSAERPEGSISTLTIQRTEQRDSAMYRCASSLGLAGNNEQFFGPGTRLTVL.

The CDR3 nucleotides are TGTGCCAGCAGTTCCCTATCACGGGACAGCTATGGCTACACCTTC. It translates to CASSSLSRDSYGYTF. V and J are TRBV28 and TRBJ1-2, with 7 bases identical to TRBD1. V dropped 4 bases and J dropped 4; count of bases not matched to a gene: 9. Germline CDR1 is MDHEN and CDR2 is SYDVKM. The CDR3 is made up of 15 amino acids.

The chain uses TRBV9 and TRBJ2-7, with 12 bases lining up with TRBD2. The length of the CDR3 is 16 residues. J lost 2 bases, V lost 0 bases, and 3 bases had no gene match. The V gene's germline CDR1 is SGDLS and CDR2 YYNGEE. In DNA, the CDR3 is TGTGCCAGCAGCGTAGGACTAGCGGGAGCCGCCTACGAGCAGTACTTC. Translating gives CASSVGLAGAAYEQYF.

The genes are TRBV11-2 and TRBJ2-1, with D maybe TRBD1 (5 bases). The CDR3 covers 16 residues. Germline lookup yields CDR1 SGHAT and CDR2 FQNNGV. Trimming cost V 1 base and J 4 bases, with 14 bases left between them. The DNA of the CDR3 is TGTGCCAGCAGCTTAGTTATGGCAGGGAAATACAATGAGCAGTTCTTC. Translation gives CASSLVMAGKYNEQFF.

CDR3 in amino acids: CATSRAQNTQYF. The CDR3 bases are TGTGCCACCAGCAGAGCCCAAAATACGCAGTATTTT. This chain connects TRBV15 to TRBJ2-3; D not resolved. Germline assignment: CDR1 LNHNV and CDR2 YYDKDF (reference sequence). There are 12 residues in the CDR3. Between the trimmed V and J ends, which lost 1 base and 7 bases, there was a span of 6 bases. The variable domain in full, with the rest retrieved from reference TRBV15 and TRBJ2-3, is DAMVIQNPRYQVTQFGKPVTLSCSQTLNHNVMYWYQQKSSQAPKLLFHYYDKDFNNEADTPDNFQSRRPNTSFCFLDIRSPGLGDTAMYLCATSRAQNTQYFGPGTRLTVL.

The rearrangement links TRBV18 to TRBJ2-7, with TRBD1 matching over 8 bases. The J segment lost 5 bases and the V segment lost 4 bases, leaving 10 bases of the junction unmatched. Germline CDR1 reads KGHSH; CDR2 reads LQKENI. The CDR3 consists of 15 residues. The CDR3 sequence: CASSRTTGVTDEQYF. The CDR3 nucleotides are TGTGCCAGCTCACGAACGACAGGGGTTACGGACGAGCAGTACTTC. Together with reference TRBV18 and TRBJ2-7, the CDR3 gives the full variable domain: NAGVMQNPRHLVRRRGQEARLRCSPMKGHSHVYWYRQLPEEGLKFMVYLQKENIIDESGMPKERFSAEFPKEGPSILRIQQVVRGDSAAYFCASSRTTGVTDEQYFGPGTRLTVT.